These T cell receptor beta chains were read from a single sample in a study of Graves' ophthalmopathy and Graves' hyperthyroidism. MiXCR, run by TCRdb on the multiplex PCR reads, gives a single entry per CDR3 protein. The data hold 300,000 to 350,000 distinct CDR3 sequences, with 17% observed a single time. Sequencing input: peripheral blood. Source of these receptors: an adult man with Graves' ophthalmopathy. The CDR3 runs from the conserved cysteine through the conserved F or W. Each record gives: clone size, J gene, V gene, D gene, CDR3 DNA, CDR3 protein. A D gene is named only where the DNA matches it firmly. Size tells how often a clone was seen (once, few, many) or the class of an expanded clone, and some rows leave it out.

clone size: few; J gene: TRBJ1-1; V gene: TRBV29-1; D gene: NA; CDR3 DNA: TGCAGCGTTTACCCTCTCCTGCACACTGAAGCTTTCTTT; CDR3 protein: CSVYPLLHTEAFF
clone size: many; J gene: TRBJ2-5; V gene: TRBV6-2/TRBV6-3; D gene: TRBD2; CDR3 DNA: TGTGCCAGCAGTTACACGGCTCCTAGCGGGGCACAAGAGACCCAGTACTTC; CDR3 protein: CASSYTAPSGAQETQYF
clone size: NA; J gene: TRBJ1-1; V gene: TRBV20-1; D gene: NA; CDR3 DNA: TGCAGTGCTAGAGATGGACCCACCAAACCTTTCTTT; CDR3 protein: CSARDGPTKPFF
clone size: many; J gene: TRBJ1-1; V gene: TRBV6-2/TRBV6-3; D gene: NA; CDR3 DNA: TGTGCCAGCAGTTACTCGATACCGTCTGACGGGGCAGCAGGGGCAGCTTTCTTT; CDR3 protein: CASSYSIPSDGAAGAAFF
clone size: many; J gene: TRBJ2-7; V gene: TRBV6-2/TRBV6-3; D gene: NA; CDR3 DNA: TGTGCCAGCAGAGTTCACCCTCCGGCCGAGCAGTACTTC; CDR3 protein: CASRVHPPAEQYF
clone size: many; J gene: TRBJ1-1; V gene: TRBV19; D gene: NA; CDR3 DNA: TGTGCCAGTATTAGGCCTGGGGGGTATCGGACTGAAGCTTTCTTT; CDR3 protein: CASIRPGGYRTEAFF
clone size: many; J gene: TRBJ1-5; V gene: TRBV15; D gene: NA; CDR3 DNA: TGTGCCACCAGCGTAAAAGGGGGGTATAGCAATCAGCCCCAGCATTTT; CDR3 protein: CATSVKGGYSNQPQHF
clone size: many; J gene: TRBJ1-2; V gene: TRBV11-2; D gene: NA; CDR3 DNA: TGTGCCAGCAGCTTAGACCTATGGCAGGGAATAGGCGGCTACACCTTC; CDR3 protein: CASSLDLWQGIGGYTF
clone size: many; J gene: TRBJ2-5; V gene: TRBV30; D gene: TRBD1; CDR3 DNA: TGTGCCTGGAGGGGGGGACAGGACCCGACCCCCATATTC; CDR3 protein: CAWRGGQDPTPIF
clone size: many; J gene: TRBJ1-3; V gene: TRBV10-2; D gene: NA; CDR3 DNA: TGCGCCAGCAGTGGGGCCTTCATAGCTGGAAACACCATATATTTT; CDR3 protein: CASSGAFIAGNTIYF
clone size: many; J gene: TRBJ2-2; V gene: TRBV9; D gene: TRBD1; CDR3 DNA: TGTGCCAGCAGCGCGATCCACCGGGACAGGGGGCCCTCGAACACCGGGGAGCTGTTTTTT; CDR3 protein: CASSAIHRDRGPSNTGELFF
clone size: many; J gene: TRBJ2-2; V gene: TRBV6-5; D gene: NA; CDR3 DNA: TGTGCCAGCAGCCCACAGGGACTGACGAACACCGGGGAGCTGTTTTTT; CDR3 protein: CASSPQGLTNTGELFF
clone size: NA; J gene: TRBJ2-5; V gene: TRBV6-1; D gene: NA; CDR3 DNA: TGTGCCAGCAGAGTTGTGGCAGGGAGAGAGACCCAGTACTTC; CDR3 protein: CASRVVAGRETQYF
clone size: many; J gene: TRBJ2-7; V gene: TRBV27; D gene: NA; CDR3 DNA: TGTGCCAGCAGTTTAAAGGGGCTTAGCTCCTACGAGCAGTACTTC; CDR3 protein: CASSLKGLSSYEQYF
clone size: once; J gene: TRBJ2-5; V gene: TRBV28; D gene: NA; CDR3 DNA: TGTGCCAGCAGTTTATGGGTTGTCGAGGGGGAGACCCAGTACTTC; CDR3 protein: CASSLWVVEGETQYF
clone size: many; J gene: TRBJ1-1; V gene: TRBV7-3; D gene: NA; CDR3 DNA: TGTGCCAGCAGCTTAGCTGCTGGGAGGAACACTGAAGCTTTCTTT; CDR3 protein: CASSLAAGRNTEAFF
clone size: many; J gene: TRBJ2-2; V gene: TRBV11-1; D gene: NA; CDR3 DNA: TGTGCCAGCAGCTTGATAGCGAGCACCGGGGAGCTGTTTTTT; CDR3 protein: CASSLIASTGELFF
clone size: few; J gene: TRBJ1-6; V gene: TRBV4-2; D gene: TRBD1; CDR3 DNA: TGTGCCAGCAGCGTGAAAGGGGGCATCCATAATTCACCCCTCCACTTT; CDR3 protein: CASSVKGGIHNSPLHF
clone size: NA; J gene: TRBJ1-5; V gene: TRBV6-2/TRBV6-3; D gene: NA; CDR3 DNA: TGTGCCAGCAGTTACCTCTCGGGGCATCAGCCCCAGCCTTTT; CDR3 protein: CASSYLSGHQPQPF
clone size: few; J gene: TRBJ2-7; V gene: TRBV19; D gene: TRBD1; CDR3 DNA: TGTGCCAGTAGTTCCAGGGGGAAGGACGAGCAGTACTTC; CDR3 protein: CASSSRGKDEQYF
clone size: many; J gene: TRBJ2-7; V gene: TRBV28; D gene: NA; CDR3 DNA: TGTGCCAGCAGAGGTAACGGGGTAGGATCCTACGAGCAGTACTTC; CDR3 protein: CASRGNGVGSYEQYF
clone size: many; J gene: TRBJ1-2; V gene: TRBV5-5; D gene: NA; CDR3 DNA: TGTGCCAGCAGCTTGGCCGGGACGGGGCAGGGTGGCTACACCTTC; CDR3 protein: CASSLAGTGQGGYTF
clone size: NA; J gene: TRBJ2-7; V gene: TRBV5-1; D gene: TRBD2; CDR3 DNA: TGCGCCAGCAGCTTGGCCGTCGGGAGGGACGACGAGCAGTGCTTC; CDR3 protein: CASSLAVGRDDEQCF
clone size: many; J gene: TRBJ2-7; V gene: TRBV30; D gene: TRBD1; CDR3 DNA: TGTGCCTGGAGTGCTCAGCAGGGGGCCTCCTACGAGCAGTACTTC; CDR3 protein: CAWSAQQGASYEQYF
clone size: many; J gene: TRBJ2-7; V gene: TRBV19; D gene: TRBD1; CDR3 DNA: TGTGCCACCGGACAGGGGAATCTCGAGCAGTACTTC; CDR3 protein: CATGQGNLEQYF
clone size: many; J gene: TRBJ1-1; V gene: TRBV12-3/TRBV12-4; D gene: NA; CDR3 DNA: TGTGCCAGCAGAGGTACAGGGTTCTACACTGAAGCTTTCTTT; CDR3 protein: CASRGTGFYTEAFF
clone size: many; J gene: TRBJ2-2; V gene: TRBV7-3; D gene: NA; CDR3 DNA: TGTGCCAGCAGCGAAAACCTGGGGTACACCGGGGAGCTGTTTTTT; CDR3 protein: CASSENLGYTGELFF
clone size: NA; J gene: TRBJ1-2; V gene: TRBV7-3; D gene: NA; CDR3 DNA: TGTGCCAGCCACCGGGATTATGGCTACACCTTC; CDR3 protein: CASHRDYGYTF
clone size: many; J gene: TRBJ1-1; V gene: TRBV9; D gene: TRBD1; CDR3 DNA: TGTGCCAGCAGCGTAGAAATGGGGGCCCGAGGGGGCGCTGAAGCTTTCTTT; CDR3 protein: CASSVEMGARGGAEAFF
clone size: many; J gene: TRBJ2-1; V gene: TRBV2; D gene: TRBD1; CDR3 DNA: TGTGCCAGCATAGGGACAGGGAACAATGAGCAGTTCTTC; CDR3 protein: CASIGTGNNEQFF
clone size: many; J gene: TRBJ2-2; V gene: TRBV19; D gene: TRBD1; CDR3 DNA: TGTGCCAGTAGGGGGACAGGGCGTACCGGGGAGCTGTTTTTT; CDR3 protein: CASRGTGRTGELFF
clone size: many; J gene: TRBJ2-2; V gene: TRBV7-6; D gene: TRBD1; CDR3 DNA: TGTGCCAGCAGCCTGACAGGGGTGGACACCGGGGAGCTGTTTTTT; CDR3 protein: CASSLTGVDTGELFF
clone size: many; J gene: TRBJ1-5; V gene: TRBV20-1; D gene: TRBD1; CDR3 DNA: TGCAGTGCCCTAGGACAGGGTGATCAGCCCCAGCATTTT; CDR3 protein: CSALGQGDQPQHF
clone size: large; J gene: TRBJ2-7; V gene: TRBV9; D gene: TRBD2; CDR3 DNA: TGTGCCAGCAGCGCTCGCGAACTAGCGGGGGGAAGCTACGAGCAGTACTTC; CDR3 protein: CASSARELAGGSYEQYF
clone size: few; J gene: TRBJ1-2; V gene: TRBV7-2; D gene: NA; CDR3 DNA: TGTGCCAGCAGCCCGGCTGCGGGGGACTATGGCTACACCTTC; CDR3 protein: CASSPAAGDYGYTF
clone size: many; J gene: TRBJ1-5; V gene: TRBV29-1; D gene: NA; CDR3 DNA: TGCAGCGTTCAAGACGGTAGCAATCAGCCCCAGCATTTT; CDR3 protein: CSVQDGSNQPQHF
clone size: many; J gene: TRBJ1-1; V gene: TRBV27; D gene: NA; CDR3 DNA: TGTGCCAGCAGTTTAGCCCGCGGCACTGAAGCTTTCTTT; CDR3 protein: CASSLARGTEAFF
clone size: many; J gene: TRBJ1-5; V gene: TRBV12-3/TRBV12-4; D gene: TRBD1; CDR3 DNA: TGTGCCTGCAGTCGGGACAGGGACCAGCCCCAGCATTTT; CDR3 protein: CACSRDRDQPQHF
clone size: many; J gene: TRBJ2-7; V gene: TRBV5-1; D gene: NA; CDR3 DNA: TGCGCCAGCAGCGGGGGCAGACTGACCGAGCAGTACTTC; CDR3 protein: CASSGGRLTEQYF
clone size: many; J gene: TRBJ2-7; V gene: TRBV6-5; D gene: NA; CDR3 DNA: TGTGCCATCCGATTGGACAGTCCCTACGAGCAGTACTTC; CDR3 protein: CAIRLDSPYEQYF
clone size: many; J gene: TRBJ2-7; V gene: TRBV5-1; D gene: TRBD1; CDR3 DNA: TGCGCCAGCAGCCTGGACAGGGCCCCCTACGAGCAGTACTTC; CDR3 protein: CASSLDRAPYEQYF
clone size: many; J gene: TRBJ2-5; V gene: TRBV2; D gene: NA; CDR3 DNA: TGTGCCAGCGGGGGCAGACAAGAGACCCAGTACTTC; CDR3 protein: CASGGRQETQYF
clone size: many; J gene: TRBJ2-7; V gene: TRBV27; D gene: TRBD1; CDR3 DNA: TGTGCCAGCAGTTTCTGGGACAGGGGAGGAGAGCAGTACTTC; CDR3 protein: CASSFWDRGGEQYF
clone size: many; J gene: TRBJ2-7; V gene: TRBV6-5; D gene: NA; CDR3 DNA: TGTGCCAGCAGGAGGGGAGCGGGTCAAAACTACGAGCAGTACTTC; CDR3 protein: CASRRGAGQNYEQYF
clone size: many; J gene: TRBJ1-2; V gene: TRBV10-3; D gene: NA; CDR3 DNA: TGTGCCATCAGTGAGGAGACAGACATCTATGGCTACACCTTC; CDR3 protein: CAISEETDIYGYTF
clone size: many; J gene: TRBJ2-7; V gene: TRBV15; D gene: TRBD1; CDR3 DNA: TGTGCCACCAGCAGATGGCCGGACAGGGGATACGAGCAGTACTTC; CDR3 protein: CATSRWPDRGYEQYF